The next 28 T cell receptor beta chains were all read from a single sample in a study of shared clonotypes between healthy human individuals. Profiled with immunoSEQ multiplex PCR; TCRdb holds only in-frame clones, not every one. The data contain 950,000 to 1,100,000 clones, approximately 70% of them singletons. Sequencing was performed on memory CD4+ T cells sorted from blood. The subset denotes: CD45RA-negative fraction. These receptor sequences come from a man between 18 and 35 years old in good health.

The V gene is TRBV18, the J gene TRBJ1-2; D is unclear. Deletions cut 2 bases from V and 4 bases from J, with 8 bases between. CDR1 KGHSH and CDR2 LQKENI come from the germline V gene. The CDR3 has 13 amino acids. The CDR3 DNA is TGTGCCAGCTCACCAGATGAAGCCTATGGCTACACCTTC. As protein: CASSPDEAYGYTF.

This chain joins TRBV6-5 and TRBJ2-1, with TRBD1 matching 7 bases. This CDR3 is 14 amino acids long. With 4 bases clipped from V and 6 bases from J, the junction kept 6 bases outside the gene matches. CDR1 and CDR2 (germline): MNHEY, SVGAGI. CDR3 nucleotide sequence: TGTGCCAGCAGTTCTCTGACAGGGCTCAATGAGCAGTTCTTC. It encodes CASSSLTGLNEQFF.

This clone occurred once. The chain couples TRBV4-3 to TRBJ1-2; D uncertain. The CDR3 runs 15 residues. V lost 0 bases to trimming and J lost 7 bases, with 15 bases between them. CDR1 and CDR2 (germline): LGHNA, YSLEER. Written as DNA, the CDR3 is TGCGCCAGCAGCCAAGATAGGGCCGGGAGCTCTGGCTACACCTTC. Translation: CASSQDRAGSSGYTF.

The CDR3 coding sequence is TGTGCCAGCACCCTTACAGGGTCCACAGATACGCAGTATTTT. Amino acid sequence: CASTLTGSTDTQYF. The V and J genes are TRBV9 and TRBJ2-3; D may be TRBD1 (6 bases). Germline values: CDR1 SGDLS, CDR2 YYNGEE. The CDR3 has 14 amino acids. V lost 6 bases to trimming and J lost 2 bases, with 13 bases between them.

The count of this clone is one. The sample contains more than one DNA sequence encoding this CDR3. This chain connects TRBV18 to TRBJ2-3; D is undetermined. In germline, CDR1 is KGHSH, CDR2 LQKENI. Deletions cut 3 bases from V and 2 bases from J, with 3 bases between. The CDR3 spans 12 residues. CDR3 sequence reads: CASSPYTDTQYF. Here the CDR3 DNA reads TGTGCCAGCTCACCGTACACAGATACGCAGTATTTT.

The table lists this clone with a count of one. The V call is TRBV6-1, the J call TRBJ1-3; a weak D match, TRBD1 (6 bases). Trimming removed 5 bases from V and 4 bases from J, with 12 bases in between. The germline V gene has CDR1 MNHNS and CDR2 SASEGT. The CDR3 has 14 residues. The chain's CDR3 is CASSTQGSGNTIYF. DNA for the CDR3: TGTGCCAGCAGTACACAGGGTTCCGGAAACACCATATATTTT.

This chain connects TRBV5-6 to TRBJ1-1; no reliable D call. Germline V lookup: CDR1 SGHDT, CDR2 YYEEEE. CDR3 size: 11 residues. With 0 bases removed from V and 7 bases from J, the gap between germline ends came to 4 bases. The chain's CDR3 is CASSLDSEAFF. Written as DNA, the CDR3 is TGTGCCAGCAGCTTGGACAGTGAAGCTTTCTTT.

Of note for this clone: Other DNA variants within this sample encode the same CDR3. V and J are TRBV30 and TRBJ2-7, with a tentative D call TRBD2 (6 bases). Trimming stripped 2 bases from V and 4 bases from J, with 9 bases between. There are 12 residues in the CDR3. Germline V gives CDR1 GTSNPN, CDR2 SVGIG (reference sequence). DNA for the CDR3: TGTGCCTGGAGTCGGGGGAGTTACGAGCAGTACTTC. It encodes CAWSRGSYEQYF.

This clone occurred once. CDR3 nucleotide sequence: TGCAGCGTTGAAGATGCAAAGACCTACGAGCAGTACTTC. It translates to CSVEDAKTYEQYF. The chain carries TRBV29-1 and TRBJ2-7; D uncertain. Germline V gene sequence: CDR1 SQVTM, CDR2 ANQGSEA. The CDR3 spans 13 residues. Trimming took 0 bases from V and 2 from J, leaving 8 bases between them.

The J gene is TRBJ2-2, the V gene TRBV18; the D is unclear. From germline, CDR1 is KGHSH and CDR2 LQKENI. V was pared by 3 bases and J by 4 bases, with 6 bases between. The CDR3 is 13 residues long. The DNA for the CDR3 is TGTGCCAGCTCACCCTCAACCACCGGGGAGCTGTTTTTT. Amino acids: CASSPSTTGELFF. Combining the CDR3 with reference TRBV18 and TRBJ2-2 gives the whole variable domain NAGVMQNPRHLVRRRGQEARLRCSPMKGHSHVYWYRQLPEEGLKFMVYLQKENIIDESGMPKERFSAEFPKEGPSILRIQQVVRGDSAAYFCASSPSTTGELFFGEGSRLTVL.

This chain links TRBV19 with TRBJ1-5; D may be TRBD1 (6 bases). The ends were cut back, 3 bases at V and 3 bases at J, with 12 bases in the middle. The CDR3 has 15 residues. CDR1 is LNHDA, CDR2 SQIVND, per germline (reference sequence). The CDR3, as DNA: TGTGCCAGTAGTATTCAAACAGGGTTCAATCAGCCCCAGCATTTT. Translation: CASSIQTGFNQPQHF. Full variable domain (remainder filled in from reference TRBV19 and TRBJ1-5): DGGITQSPKYLFRKEGQNVTLSCEQNLNHDAMYWYRQDPGQGLRLIYYSQIVNDFQKGDIAEGYSVSREKKESFPLTVTSAQKNPTAFYLCASSIQTGFNQPQHFGDGTRLSIL.

A remark on this clone: The same CDR3 arises from other DNA sequences in this sample as well. This chain joins TRBV5-1 and TRBJ2-7, with D hard to call. Trimming removed 2 bases at V and 1 base at J, with 10 bases between. Germline lookup yields CDR1 SGHRS and CDR2 YFSETQ. The CDR3 is 14 residues long. The CDR3 sequence is CASSLVAGSYEQYF. The CDR3 DNA follows: TGCGCCAGCAGCTTAGTGGCAGGTTCCTACGAGCAGTACTTC.

The V gene is TRBV28, the J gene TRBJ1-1; TRBD1 might be the D (6 bases). The V and J ends lost 2 bases and 1 base respectively, with 8 bases between them. Germline values: CDR1 MDHEN, CDR2 SYDVKM. The CDR3 runs to 14 residues. The CDR3 DNA follows: TGTGCCAGCAGTTTAGGAGGGGGGAACACTGAAGCTTTCTTT. Its translation is CASSLGGGNTEAFF.

This clone was observed a few times. The chain is built from TRBV27 and TRBJ1-3, with no clear D. The length of the CDR3 is 15 residues. The V gene lost 3 bases and the J gene lost 0 bases, with 9 bases spanning the gap. Germline V gene data show CDR1 as MNHEY and CDR2 as SMNVEV (reference sequence). Here the CDR3 DNA reads TGTGCCAGCAGTTTTTGCAGGCCCTCTGGAAACACCATATATTTT. It is translated as CASSFCRPSGNTIYF.

The chain uses TRBV9 and TRBJ2-7, with 7 bases identical to TRBD2. This CDR3 is 15 amino acids long. Germline assignment: CDR1 SGDLS and CDR2 YYNGEE. Unmatched junction bases numbered 5, after V lost 0 bases and J lost 2 bases. CDR3 sequence reads: CASSVAPRGAYEQYF. The CDR3 DNA is TGTGCCAGCAGCGTAGCCCCCCGGGGGGCCTACGAGCAGTACTTC. Full variable domain (remainder filled in from reference TRBV9 and TRBJ2-7): DSGVTQTPKHLITATGQRVTLRCSPRSGDLSVYWYQQSLDQGLQFLIQYYNGEERAKGNILERFSAQQFPDLHSELNLSSLELGDSALYFCASSVAPRGAYEQYFGPGTRLTVT.

The CDR3 coding sequence is TGTGCCACCCACCGCGGGGACTACCAAGAGACCCAGTACTTC. It encodes CATHRGDYQETQYF. The V and J genes are TRBV15 and TRBJ2-5; D possibly corresponds to TRBD2 (6 bases). The CDR3 runs to 14 residues. Trimming stripped 8 bases from V and 0 bases from J, with 13 bases between. Germline loops: CDR1 LNHNV, CDR2 YYDKDF (reference sequence). Full variable domain (rest looked up from reference TRBV15 and TRBJ2-5): DAMVIQNPRYQVTQFGKPVTLSCSQTLNHNVMYWYQQKSSQAPKLLFHYYDKDFNNEADTPDNFQSRRPNTSFCFLDIRSPGLGDTAMYLCATHRGDYQETQYFGPGTRLLVL.

Note on this clone: An end of the junction does not agree with germline; a read error may underlie this. Different DNA sequences within this sample yield the same CDR3. This chain connects TRBV12-5 to TRBJ1-1; TRBD1 might be the D (5 bases). The germline V gene has CDR1 LGHNT and CDR2 FRNRAP. The CDR3 runs 17 residues. The CDR3 reads CASGLVPKQARDTEAFF. Written as DNA, the CDR3 is TGTGCTAGTGGTCTGGTACCGAAACAGGCGAGGGACACTGAAGCTTTCTTT.

This clone was counted a single time. The chain couples TRBV28 to TRBJ2-5; D gene ambiguous. Matching the DNA end better, TRBJ2-7 makes the J call doubtful. CDR3 length: 12 residues. Germline V gene lookup returns CDR1 MDHEN and CDR2 SYDVKM. CDR3: CASSLLGYEQYF. The CDR3 bases are TGTGCCAGCAGTTTATTGGGATACGAGCAGTACTTC.

The gene calls are TRBV25-1 and TRBJ2-5; D may be TRBD1 (6 bases). V dropped 9 bases and J dropped 1 base, with 12 bases sitting between them. From germline, CDR1 is MGHDK and CDR2 SYGVNS. The CDR3 spans 13 residues. The DNA of the CDR3 is TGTGCCAGTACCGGGACAAGCCAAGAGACCCAGTACTTC. It translates to CASTGTSQETQYF.

The chain is built from TRBV18 and TRBJ2-3; 9 bases fit TRBD1. V gave up 1 base and J gave up 0 bases; unmatched junction bases: 5. CDR3 length equals 17 residues. The germline V gene encodes CDR1 KGHSH and CDR2 LQKENI. CDR3 nucleotide sequence: TGTGCCAGCTCACCACGAGACAGGGGGAAAAGCACAGATACGCAGTATTTT. Translating it yields CASSPRDRGKSTDTQYF.

The V gene is TRBV6-5, the J gene TRBJ1-2, with D uncertain. CDR3 length: 13 residues. Trimming shortened V by 4 bases and J by 7 bases, and 13 bases separated the two germline ends. The V gene's germline CDR1 is MNHEY and CDR2 SVGAGI. Here the CDR3 reads CASSSSPKSGYTF. The DNA of the CDR3 is TGTGCCAGCAGTTCAAGTCCCAAGTCTGGCTACACCTTC.

In DNA form, the CDR3 reads TGTGCCAGCAGTTCACAGGTTGTGCAATTCACAGATACGCAGTATTTT. Translation: CASSSQVVQFTDTQYF. This chain links TRBV6-5 with TRBJ2-3, with D possibly TRBD1 on 5 matching bases. V dropped 4 bases and J dropped 2 bases, with 16 bases sitting between them. This CDR3 is 16 amino acids long. Germline-derived CDR1 and CDR2 are MNHEY and SVGAGI.

This clone was detected only a few times. This chain links TRBV6-6 with TRBJ2-7, with 8 bases fitting TRBD1. V was clipped by 8 bases and J by 5 bases; unmatched bases: 11. This CDR3 comprises 14 residues. Per germline, CDR1 MNHNY and CDR2 SVGAGI (reference sequence). Here the CDR3 reads CASCIGQGIDEQYF. The CDR3 nucleotides read TGTGCCAGCTGCATCGGACAGGGAATCGACGAGCAGTACTTC.

This chain uses TRBV7-6 with TRBJ1-2, with 7 bases aligning to TRBD1. Germline V gene data show CDR1 as SGHVS and CDR2 as FNYEAQ. There are 13 residues in the CDR3. The V gene end was trimmed by 1 base and the J gene end by 7 bases; junction bases not matched to a gene: 3. This chain's CDR3 is CASSLERGLGYTF. The CDR3 coding sequence is TGTGCCAGCAGCTTAGAGAGGGGGCTTGGCTACACCTTC.

This rearrangement joins TRBV10-1 to TRBJ2-2; 8 bases line up with TRBD1. From germline, CDR1 is WNHNN and CDR2 SYGVQD (reference sequence). This CDR3 comprises 16 residues. V was clipped by 5 bases and J by 4 bases; unmatched bases: 9. CDR3 in amino acids: CASSPGSGGATGELFF. The CDR3 nucleotides are TGCGCCAGCAGTCCTGGGTCAGGGGGCGCCACCGGGGAGCTGTTTTTT.

V is TRBV7-9 and J is TRBJ2-7; D is unresolved. CDR3 length equals 12 residues. The V gene lost 5 bases and the J gene lost 3 bases, with 8 bases spanning the gap. Germline CDR1 reads SEHNR; CDR2 reads FQNEAQ (reference sequence). CDR3 DNA sequence: TGTGCCAGCAGCGGCGACGGCTACGAGCAGTACTTC. Its translation: CASSGDGYEQYF.

This chain joins TRBV6-4 and TRBJ1-2; 9 nucleotides match TRBD1. Germline loops: CDR1 MRHNA, CDR2 SNTAGT. CDR3 length: 16 amino acids. V lost 4 bases and J lost 8; bases outside the gene matches: 14. The CDR3 region is CASSVGQGPQSGGYTF. The CDR3 DNA is TGTGCCAGCAGTGTGGGACAGGGACCACAGAGCGGAGGCTACACCTTC.

The V call is TRBV5-4, the J call TRBJ2-3; 8 nucleotides match TRBD2. CDR1 is SGHNT, CDR2 YYREEE, per germline (reference sequence). This CDR3 is built from 15 residues. V lost 4 bases and J lost 0; bases outside the gene matches: 4. The CDR3 coding sequence is TGTGCCAGCAGCCAAAAGCGGGAGAGCACAGATACGCAGTATTTT. Amino acids: CASSQKRESTDTQYF. The full variable domain, with the rest looked up from reference TRBV5-4 and TRBJ2-3, is ETGVTQSPTHLIKTRGQQVTLRCSSQSGHNTVSWYQQALGQGPQFIFQYYREEENGRGNFPPRFSGLQFPNYSSELNVNALELDDSALYLCASSQKRESTDTQYFGPGTRLTVL.